This TCR beta chain was sequenced in a study of early stage breast cancer tumors. Points from the study as a whole: Compared with adjacent normal breast, tumors showed around 2.7-fold denser, more clonal T cells. Comparing each tissue with blood distinguished tumor from normal in 14 of 16 patients.

The length of the CDR3 is 16 residues. Germline V gives CDR1 LGHNT, CDR2 FRNRAP. J gave up 7 bases and V 2 bases, and 9 bases lay outside the gene matches. Repertoires were generated with immunoSEQ multiplex PCR, while TCRdb's copy carries only in-frame clones and drops some. Found here are fewer than 70,000 clones, about 80% of them singletons; the top ten hold about 3.7%. Turning to this clone: The antigen remains unidentified.

Sequences were obtained from blood. The gene calls are TRBV12-5 and TRBJ2-1, with 9 positions matching TRBD2. This receptor was obtained from a person between 30 and 45 years old with breast cancer. The CDR3 is CASGLFLAGSGNEQFF. For the CDR3, the DNA is TGTGCTAGTGGTTTGTTTCTAGCGGGATCTGGGAATGAGCAGTTCTTC.